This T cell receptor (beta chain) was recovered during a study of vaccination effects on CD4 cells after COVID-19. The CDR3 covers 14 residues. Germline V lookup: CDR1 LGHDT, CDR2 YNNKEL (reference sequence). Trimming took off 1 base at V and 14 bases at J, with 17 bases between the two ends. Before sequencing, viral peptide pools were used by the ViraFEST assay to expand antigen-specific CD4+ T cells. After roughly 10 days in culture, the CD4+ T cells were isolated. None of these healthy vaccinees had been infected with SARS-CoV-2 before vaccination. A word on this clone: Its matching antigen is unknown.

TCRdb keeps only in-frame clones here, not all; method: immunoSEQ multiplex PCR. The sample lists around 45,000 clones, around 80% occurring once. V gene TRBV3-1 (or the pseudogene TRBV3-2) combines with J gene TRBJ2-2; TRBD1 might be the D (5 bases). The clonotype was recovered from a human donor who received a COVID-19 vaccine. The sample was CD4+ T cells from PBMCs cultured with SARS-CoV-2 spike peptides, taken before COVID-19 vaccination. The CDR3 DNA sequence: TGTGCCAGCAGCCAAGTATCAGTAATGGGGCTTCTGTTTTTT. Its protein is CASSQVSVMGLLFF.